The T cell receptor (beta chain) under discussion was sequenced for a study of CD8 T cells in ankylosing spondylitis. Concerning this clonotype: Its target is unknown.

Germline V gene sequence: CDR1 MNHEY, CDR2 SVGEGT. The CDR3 runs 12 residues. V lost 8 bases and J lost 3, with 8 bases in between. Study observations and caveats: Reportedly, significant enrichment of disease-linked clones occurred in matched ankylosing spondylitis synovial fluid.

Quantitative 5'-RACE with molecular barcodes generated TCR beta libraries. One entry per CDR3 protein results from TCRdb running MiXCR on the 5' RACE reads. The sample holds some 130,000 distinct CDR3 sequences, 9.3% seen once. This chain uses TRBV6-2 or TRBV6-3 with TRBJ1-5; D remains ambiguous. Source material: blood, either unsorted or a sorted T cell fraction (not recorded which). The sequence derives from a male donor with ankylosing spondylitis or in good health (not recorded which). The DNA of the CDR3 is TGTGCCAGCGGGTGGTCCAATCAGCCCCAGCATTTT. Its translation: CASGWSNQPQHF.